This T cell receptor (beta chain) emerged from a study of T cell responses to AZD1222 COVID-19 vaccine (dated by TCRdb to the early 2020s). Broadly, across the study: Because spike-specific TCR depth and breadth did not differ between the two schedules, AZD1222 recipients who got a second dose at roughly 4 weeks were pooled with those who got a second dose at roughly 12 weeks. Trial participants were enrolled by age into subgroups of 18-55, 56-69 and 70-plus years, and around 140, 26 and 57 TCR-sequenced participants, respectively, were included in these subgroups. TCR sequencing covered fewer than 250 trial participants: 200 to 210 given two doses of AZD1222 and 26 given two doses of MenACWY control vaccine.

The paper as a whole reports these results and caveats: Nearly half of unique spike-specific TCRs reportedly recognized epitopes outside regions mutated in the B.1.351 and B.1.1.7 variants. No day 14 peak-response samples were available, so repertoires were characterized only after the peak T cell response. Vaccine-associated CD4 TCRs spanned the whole spike protein, with dominant responses in regions 160-218 and 743-854. Participants were mostly white British and included more females than males, and it was suggested by the authors that clonal diversity may have been underestimated. After two AZD1222 doses, both the breadth and the depth of spike-specific TCRs were significantly higher than at day 0 and than in MenACWY recipients. Conclusions about previously exposed vaccinees are limited, since just six AZD1222 recipients were seropositive for SARS-CoV-2 at baseline. The 56-69-year group was small, and its depth increase did not reach significance, likely because of low power.

The CDR3 regions of human TCRbeta chains were analyzed by immunosequencing. On the study's bioinformatics: Repertoire TCRs were checked for matches against a reference library of SARS-CoV-2-specific TCRs that had been generated using the MIRA antigen-specificity platform. Breadth was defined as the fraction of unique TCRs that were SARS-CoV-2-associated. Depth was defined as the fraction of total T cells that were SARS-CoV-2-associated. Using the MIRA data, each spike-specific TCR was mapped to the spike region that the TCR reacts to and placed in a CD4 or CD8 class. Log10-transformed breadth and depth values were compared by one-way ANOVA with Sidak's multiple comparisons tests. TCRdb obtained this table from immuneACCESS and retained in-frame rearrangements with V and J assigned. These tables miss some clones; where compared with another copy, unresolved V genes account for less than half of the shortfall, and the remainder is unexplained. The DNA was the basis for D and trimming; V, J and clone size are from that table. In all, the sample holds under 150,000 clones, and approximately 90% of those were seen once. Of the sample, 2.8% falls within the top ten clones.

This sample's time point label indicates: baseline before first vaccination. Vaccinee samples were obtained from the UK trials COV001 and COV002, which included a single-blind randomized controlled phase 2/3 trial of AZD1222 (ChAdOx1 nCoV-19) in healthy adults. For TCRbeta chain sequencing, PBMC samples were collected from trial participants at day 0 and at day 28 after the second dose. The germline V gene encodes CDR1 SGHDT and CDR2 YYEEEE. The CDR3 is 13 amino acids in total, end residues counted. As to this clone: Its antigen is unknown. Given the absence of the conserved phenylalanine or tryptophan at the CDR3 end, a read error is likely. Because the CDR3's place on the DNA is in doubt, the DNA is left out and the CDR3 is given as listed by TCRdb.

This material consisted of peripheral blood, taken on day 0 of AZD1222 vaccination. The chain couples TRBV5-6 to TRBJ2-7; the DNA was not compared with TRBD1, the D call given in the table. This sequence was found in an adult in good health. For the CDR3, the sequence is CASSRGGDRHYGI.